This T cell receptor (beta chain) was obtained from a study of T cells in Graves' hyperthyroidism and ophthalmopathy. Findings and limits, study-wide: Ophthalmopathy was identified by the model a median 6.5 months ahead of onset.

Thyroid ultrasound, orbital computed tomography, clinical symptoms, and serum thyroxine and TRAb underpinned diagnoses. This clonotype was detected only once. Its matching antigen is unknown. Amplified TCR beta CDR3 regions derived from RNA transcripts. HTBI primers were employed in a first-round RT-PCR of the TCR CDR3. One entry per CDR3 protein, called by TCRdb with MiXCR from the multiplex PCR reads. The table lists hundreds of thousands of distinct CDR3 sequences, 46% of them singletons. The specimen sequenced was peripheral blood or thyroid tissue (not recorded which). This sequence was found in a woman between 18 and 30 years old with Graves' hyperthyroidism.

The CDR3 bases are TGCGCCAGCAGCCAAGGAGCTCAATTCGAGAGCTACACCTTC. This translates into CASSQGAQFESYTF. The V gene is TRBV4-1, the J gene TRBJ1-2, with unresolved D. Trimming removed 1 base at V and 9 bases at J, with 15 bases between. In germline, CDR1 is MGHRA, CDR2 YSYEKL. The CDR3 runs 14 residues.